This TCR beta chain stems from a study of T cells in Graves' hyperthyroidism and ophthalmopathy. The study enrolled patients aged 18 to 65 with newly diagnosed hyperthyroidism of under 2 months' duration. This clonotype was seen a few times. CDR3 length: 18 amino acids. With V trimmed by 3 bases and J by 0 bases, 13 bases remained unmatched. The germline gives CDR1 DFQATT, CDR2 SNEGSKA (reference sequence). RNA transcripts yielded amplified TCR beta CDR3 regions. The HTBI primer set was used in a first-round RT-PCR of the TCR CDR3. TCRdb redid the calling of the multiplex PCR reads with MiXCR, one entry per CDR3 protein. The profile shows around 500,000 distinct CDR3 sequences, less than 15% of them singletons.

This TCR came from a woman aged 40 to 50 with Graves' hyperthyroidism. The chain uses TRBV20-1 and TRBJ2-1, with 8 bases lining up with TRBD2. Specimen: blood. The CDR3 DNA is TGCAGTGCTAGCTGGTTGGTAGCGGGGAGGAGCTCCTACAATGAGCAGTTCTTC. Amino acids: CSASWLVAGRSSYNEQFF.